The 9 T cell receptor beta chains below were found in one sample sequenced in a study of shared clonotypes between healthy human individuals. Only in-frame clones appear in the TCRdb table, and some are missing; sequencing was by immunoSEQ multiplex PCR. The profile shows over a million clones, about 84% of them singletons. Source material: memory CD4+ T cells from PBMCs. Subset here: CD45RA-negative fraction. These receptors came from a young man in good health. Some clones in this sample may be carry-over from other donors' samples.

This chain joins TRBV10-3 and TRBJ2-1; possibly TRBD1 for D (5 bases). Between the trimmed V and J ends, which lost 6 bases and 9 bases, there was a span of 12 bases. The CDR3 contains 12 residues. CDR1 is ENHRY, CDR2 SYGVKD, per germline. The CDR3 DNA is TGTGCCATCAGACCGACAGATGGTGAGCAGTTCTTC. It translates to CAIRPTDGEQFF.

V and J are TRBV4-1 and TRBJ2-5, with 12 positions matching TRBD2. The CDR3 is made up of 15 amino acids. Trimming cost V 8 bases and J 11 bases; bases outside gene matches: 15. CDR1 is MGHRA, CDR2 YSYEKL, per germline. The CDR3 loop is CASSFLGLAGGQQYF. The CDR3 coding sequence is TGCGCCAGCTCCTTCTTGGGACTAGCGGGTGGCCAGCAGTACTTC.

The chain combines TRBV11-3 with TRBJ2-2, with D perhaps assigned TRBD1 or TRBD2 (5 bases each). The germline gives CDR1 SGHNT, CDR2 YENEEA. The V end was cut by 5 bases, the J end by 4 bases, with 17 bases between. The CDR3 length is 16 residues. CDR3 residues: CASSRLGGKGTGELFF. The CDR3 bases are TGTGCCAGCAGCCGTCTTGGGGGAAAGGGCACCGGGGAGCTGTTTTTT. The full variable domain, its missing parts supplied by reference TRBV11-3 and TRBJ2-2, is EAGVVQSPRYKIIEKKQPVAFWCNPISGHNTLYWYLQNLGQGPELLIRYENEEAVDDSQLPKDRFSAERLKGVDSTLKIQPAELGDSAVYLCASSRLGGKGTGELFFGEGSRLTVL.

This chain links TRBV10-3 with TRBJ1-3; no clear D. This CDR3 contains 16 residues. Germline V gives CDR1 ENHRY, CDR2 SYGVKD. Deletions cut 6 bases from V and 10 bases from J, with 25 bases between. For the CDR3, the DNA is TGTGCCATCAGCGGATCTGGACTTACACCTACGGCGACCATATATTTT. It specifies CAISGSGLTPTATIYF.

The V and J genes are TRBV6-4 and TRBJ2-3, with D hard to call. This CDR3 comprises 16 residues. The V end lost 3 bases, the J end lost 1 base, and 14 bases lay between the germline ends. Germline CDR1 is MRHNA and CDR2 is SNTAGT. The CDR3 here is CASSEAKRYGTDTQYF. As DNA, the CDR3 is TGTGCCAGCAGTGAAGCGAAGCGATACGGCACAGATACGCAGTATTTT.

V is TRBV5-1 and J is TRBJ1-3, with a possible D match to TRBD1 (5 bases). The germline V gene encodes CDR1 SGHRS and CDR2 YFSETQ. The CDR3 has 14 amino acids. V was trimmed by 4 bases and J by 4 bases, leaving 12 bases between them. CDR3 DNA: TGCGCCAGCAGCACTGGGAAGGGGGGAAACACCATATATTTT. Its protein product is CASSTGKGGNTIYF.

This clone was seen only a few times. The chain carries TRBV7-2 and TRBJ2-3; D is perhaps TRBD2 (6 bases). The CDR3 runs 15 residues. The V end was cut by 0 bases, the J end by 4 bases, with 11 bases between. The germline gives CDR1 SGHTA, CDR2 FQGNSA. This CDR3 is CASSLASGVADTQYF. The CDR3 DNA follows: TGTGCCAGCAGCTTAGCGTCGGGAGTCGCAGATACGCAGTATTTT.

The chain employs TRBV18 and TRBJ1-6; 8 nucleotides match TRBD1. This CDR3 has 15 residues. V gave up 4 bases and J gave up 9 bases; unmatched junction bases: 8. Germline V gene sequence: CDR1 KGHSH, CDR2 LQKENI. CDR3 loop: CASSLSSGGISPLHF. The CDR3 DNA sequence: TGTGCCAGCTCACTTTCTTCAGGGGGCATTTCACCCCTCCACTTT.

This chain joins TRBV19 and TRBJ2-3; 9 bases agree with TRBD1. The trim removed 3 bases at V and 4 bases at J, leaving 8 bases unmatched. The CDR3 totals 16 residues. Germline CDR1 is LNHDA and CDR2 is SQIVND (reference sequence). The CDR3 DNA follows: TGTGCCAGTAGTATTGTCCTGAGGACAGGGGCAGATACGCAGTATTTT. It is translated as CASSIVLRTGADTQYF.